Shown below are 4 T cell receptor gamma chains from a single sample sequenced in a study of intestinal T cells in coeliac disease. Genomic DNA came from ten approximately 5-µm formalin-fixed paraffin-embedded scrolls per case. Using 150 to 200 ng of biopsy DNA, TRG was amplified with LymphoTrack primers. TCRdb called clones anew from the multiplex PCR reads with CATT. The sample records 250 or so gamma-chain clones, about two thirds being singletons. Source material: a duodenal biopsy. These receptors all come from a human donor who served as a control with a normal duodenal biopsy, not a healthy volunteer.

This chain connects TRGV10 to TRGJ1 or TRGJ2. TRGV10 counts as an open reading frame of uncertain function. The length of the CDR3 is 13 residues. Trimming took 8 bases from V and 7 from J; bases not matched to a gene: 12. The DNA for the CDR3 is TGTGCTGCGTGGGATTTTAATAGGTATAAGAAACTCTTT. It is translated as CAAWDFNRYKKLF.

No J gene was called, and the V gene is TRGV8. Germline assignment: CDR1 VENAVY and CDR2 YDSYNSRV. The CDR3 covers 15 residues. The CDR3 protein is CATWDQVLGIIRKLF. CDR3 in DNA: TGTGCCACCTGGGATCAGGTTTTGGGAATTATAAGAAAACTCTTT.

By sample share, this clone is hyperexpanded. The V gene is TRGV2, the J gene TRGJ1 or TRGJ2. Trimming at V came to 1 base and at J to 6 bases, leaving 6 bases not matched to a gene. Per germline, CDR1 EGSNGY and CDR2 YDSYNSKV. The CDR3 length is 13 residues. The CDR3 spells CATWDGGAYKKLF. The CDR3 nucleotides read TGTGCCACCTGGGACGGAGGGGCTTATAAGAAACTCTTT.

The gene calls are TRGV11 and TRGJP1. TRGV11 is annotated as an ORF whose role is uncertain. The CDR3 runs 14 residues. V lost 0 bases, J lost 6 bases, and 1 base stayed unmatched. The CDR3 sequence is CACWIRHAGWFKIF. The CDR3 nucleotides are TGTGCCTGCTGGATTAGGCACGCTGGTTGGTTCAAGATATTT.